The clone carrying this T cell receptor (beta chain) was found many times. Its antigen is not known. The sample comes from a study of shared clonotypes between healthy human individuals. Whole-study results and caveats: Non-shared clonotypes were found to have lower generation probabilities than the clonotypes that were shared by all four of the sorted-subset donors.

Generated by immunoSEQ multiplex PCR, the TCRdb table keeps only in-frame clones and is missing some. The sample has about a million clones, about 72% seen once; the top ten hold 0.89%. CDR3 length: 16 amino acids. Germline loops: CDR1 MDHEN, CDR2 SYDVKM. After removal of 2 bases from V and 7 bases from J, the junction contained 8 bases not matched to a gene. The sample was memory CD4+ T cells from PBMCs. Subset in this sample: CD45RA-negative fraction. This receptor was taken from a man between 18 and 35 years old in good health. Some clones in this sample may be carry-over from other donors' samples. The V call is TRBV28, the J call TRBJ2-4; 10 positions match TRBD2. The CDR3, as DNA: TGTGCCAGCAGTTTAAGCAGCGGGAGGGGGGCGAACATTCAGTACTTC. Its translation: CASSLSSGRGANIQYF. Full variable domain (missing parts from reference TRBV28 and TRBJ2-4): DVKVTQSSRYLVKRTGEKVFLECVQDMDHENMFWYRQDPGLGLRLIYFSYDVKMKEKGDIPEGYSVSREKKERFSLILESASTNQTSMYLCASSLSSGRGANIQYFGAGTRLSVL.